The 15 T cell receptor beta chains given below trace back to one sample, sequenced in a study of blood T cells in healthy people across ages (dated by TCRdb to the mid-2010s). Libraries were prepared through 5' RACE. Sequencing used an Illumina HiSeq 2500. A second PCR of roughly 6 to 12 cycles was run with a J-beta primer mix and a sample-barcoded 5' primer. TCRdb reanalyzed the raw reads on its own, using fastp at Q25 for trimming and MiXCR for clone calling, and kept in-frame beta chains. CDR3 protein sequences are deduplicated, and each keeps its most common genes and DNA. The sample profile shows 730,000 or so distinct CDR3 sequences; approximately 39% of them were found once. The ten largest account for under 25% of the sample. What was sequenced was blood. These receptors all come from a woman in her sixties in good health.

The chain recombines TRBV27 with TRBJ1-2; maybe TRBD1 (6 bases). V was shortened by 3 bases and J by 4 bases, with 15 bases between the two germline ends. CDR1 and CDR2 (germline): MNHEY, SMNVEV (reference sequence). CDR3 length: 15 residues. The CDR3 DNA reads TGTGCCAGCAGTTTCCAGAAGGGGGGTAGCTATGGCTACACCTTC. Amino acid sequence: CASSFQKGGSYGYTF.

About this clonotype itself: One junction end does not reproduce the germline sequence, and a read error may be involved. This chain links TRBV7-3 with TRBJ1-2; D is perhaps TRBD1 (5 bases). CDR3 length equals 13 residues. From germline, CDR1 is SGHTA and CDR2 FQGTGA. The CDR3 loop reads CAGSPGVNYGYTF. CDR3 bases: TGTGCCGGCAGCCCGGGGGTTAACTATGGCTACACCTTC. Combining the CDR3 with reference TRBV7-3 and TRBJ1-2 gives the whole variable domain GAGVSQTPSNKVTEKGKYVELRCDPISGHTALYWYRQSLGQGPEFLIYFQGTGAADDSGLPNDRFFAVRPEGSVSTLKIQRTERGDSAVYLCAGSPGVNYGYTFGSGTRLTVV.

The chain combines TRBV7-9 with TRBJ2-7, with D possibly TRBD2 on 6 matching bases. Germline V gene data show CDR1 as SEHNR and CDR2 as FQNEAQ (reference sequence). The CDR3 length is 15 residues. Trimming took off 9 bases at V and 3 bases at J, with 21 bases between the two ends. The DNA of the CDR3 is TGTGCCAGTCCACCGCGCGGGACTGGAAACTACGAGCAGTACTTC. This encodes CASPPRGTGNYEQYF.

The chain links TRBV29-1 to TRBJ1-2; tentatively, D is TRBD1 (5 bases). The germline CDR1 and CDR2 sequences are SQVTM and ANQGSEA. The CDR3 sequence is 12 residues long. Deletions cut 1 base from V and 7 bases from J, with 10 bases between. The CDR3 sequence: CSVEGWDLGYTF. The CDR3 coding sequence is TGCAGCGTTGAAGGCTGGGACCTTGGCTACACCTTC.

This clonotype was seen a handful of times. J is TRBJ2-7 and V is TRBV6-1, with 7 bases that match TRBD1. Germline CDR1 MNHNS, CDR2 SASEGT. V was clipped by 6 bases and J by 0 bases; unmatched bases: 11. The length of the CDR3 is 16 residues. CDR3: CASSPGTAHASYEQYF. The CDR3, as DNA: TGTGCCAGCAGCCCCGGGACAGCACATGCCTCCTACGAGCAGTACTTC.

In this sample, this clonotype turned up once. The genes are TRBV5-5 and TRBJ2-7; D is ambiguous. Germline values: CDR1 SGHKS, CDR2 YYEKEE (reference sequence). V was cut by 4 bases and J by 3 bases, with 20 bases left in between. This CDR3 comprises 16 residues. CDR3 bases: TGTGCCAGCAGCACCCGACCTAGGGTTGAGAGCTACGAGCAGTACTTC. It specifies CASSTRPRVESYEQYF. The full variable domain, its missing parts supplied by reference TRBV5-5 and TRBJ2-7, is DAGVTQSPTHLIKTRGQQVTLRCSPISGHKSVSWYQQVLGQGPQFIFQYYEKEERGRGNFPDRFSARQFPNYSSELNVNALLLGDSALYLCASSTRPRVESYEQYFGPGTRLTVT.

This chain connects TRBV5-1 to TRBJ1-2, with 11 bases lining up with TRBD1. The CDR3 covers 15 residues. J was trimmed by 3 bases and V by 3 bases; bases with no gene match: 4. The germline V gene encodes CDR1 SGHRS and CDR2 YFSETQ. The DNA for the CDR3 is TGCGCCAGCAGCTCCCGGGACAGGGGGTACTATGGCTACACCTTC. Its protein is CASSSRDRGYYGYTF.

In regard to this clonotype: The junction departs from germline at one end; a sequencing error may be responsible. The chain links TRBV12-3 or TRBV12-4 to TRBJ1-6; D may be TRBD1 (5 bases). The CDR3 has 16 amino acids. CDR3 nucleotides: TGTGCCGGCAGTTTTGGTAGGGTGACAGAAAATTCACCCCTCCACTTT. Protein product: CAGSFGRVTENSPLHF.

V gene TRBV5-1 combines with J gene TRBJ1-1, with D unclear. Germline lookup yields CDR1 SGHRS and CDR2 YFSETQ. V shed 2 bases and J shed 0 bases, with 14 bases lying between them. This CDR3 is built from 16 residues. The CDR3 DNA reads as TGCGCCAGCAGCTTTCGAGTTACAGATTTGAACACTGAAGCTTTCTTT. Translated, it gives CASSFRVTDLNTEAFF.

The V call is TRBV3-1, the J call TRBJ1-2; D is undetermined. This CDR3 contains 12 residues. Germline V lookup: CDR1 LGHDT, CDR2 YNNKEL (reference sequence). V lost 2 bases to trimming and J lost 11 bases, with 12 bases between them. CDR3 region: CASSQYSQAYTF. The CDR3 coding sequence is TGTGCCAGCAGCCAATACAGTCAGGCGTACACCTTC.

The chain couples TRBV20-1 to TRBJ2-4, with 10 nucleotides matching TRBD2. The tail of the sequence fits TRBJ2-7 better, so the J call may be wrong. Germline V gives CDR1 DFQATT, CDR2 SNEGSKA (reference sequence). The CDR3 has 15 amino acids. The CDR3 loop reads CSARSSGSAGDEQYF. The CDR3 bases are TGCAGTGCTAGATCTAGCGGGAGCGCCGGAGACGAGCAGTACTTC.

This clonotype was recorded a few times. The chain has TRBV7-2 and TRBJ2-6; D ambiguous. Germline CDR1 SGHTA, CDR2 FQGNSA. Trimming left V 2 bases short and J 0 bases short, with 8 bases between. The CDR3 runs 16 residues. The CDR3 loop is CASSLKFSSGANVLTF. The CDR3 DNA reads TGTGCCAGCAGCTTAAAATTCAGCTCTGGGGCCAACGTCCTGACTTTC.

This clonotype has just a few counts. The chain carries TRBV3-1 and TRBJ2-7; 9 nucleotides line up with TRBD1. The J segment lost 7 bases and the V segment lost 1 base, leaving 5 bases of the junction unmatched. Germline V lookup: CDR1 LGHDT, CDR2 YNNKEL (reference sequence). The CDR3 consists of 14 residues. As DNA, the CDR3 is TGTGCCAGCAGCCAAGGGACAGGGGTTGCGGAGCAGTACTTC. It codes for CASSQGTGVAEQYF.

This clonotype was seen only a few times. As DNA, the CDR3 is TGTGCCATCAGTGAATGGCGGGAGCGGGCGGGAGATACGCAGTATTTT. Translated: CAISEWRERAGDTQYF. This chain joins TRBV10-3 and TRBJ2-3; 7 nucleotides line up with TRBD2. The CDR3 spans 16 residues. V lost 3 bases, J lost 5 bases, and 11 bases stayed unmatched. The germline V gene encodes CDR1 ENHRY and CDR2 SYGVKD.

The V gene is TRBV30, the J gene TRBJ2-3; D is perhaps TRBD1 (6 bases). Trimming took 0 bases from V and 6 from J, leaving 13 bases between them. The CDR3 loop spans 14 amino acids. Germline CDR1 is GTSNPN and CDR2 is SVGIG (reference sequence). CDR3 sequence: CAWSVGAARDTQYF. DNA of the CDR3: TGTGCCTGGAGTGTGGGGGCCGCTCGGGATACGCAGTATTTT. Filled out from reference TRBV30 and TRBJ2-3, the complete variable domain reads SQTIHQWPATLVQPVGSPLSLECTVEGTSNPNLYWYRQAAGRGLQLLFYSVGIGQISSEVPQNLSASRPQDRQFILSSKKLLLSDSGFYLCAWSVGAARDTQYFGPGTRLTVL.